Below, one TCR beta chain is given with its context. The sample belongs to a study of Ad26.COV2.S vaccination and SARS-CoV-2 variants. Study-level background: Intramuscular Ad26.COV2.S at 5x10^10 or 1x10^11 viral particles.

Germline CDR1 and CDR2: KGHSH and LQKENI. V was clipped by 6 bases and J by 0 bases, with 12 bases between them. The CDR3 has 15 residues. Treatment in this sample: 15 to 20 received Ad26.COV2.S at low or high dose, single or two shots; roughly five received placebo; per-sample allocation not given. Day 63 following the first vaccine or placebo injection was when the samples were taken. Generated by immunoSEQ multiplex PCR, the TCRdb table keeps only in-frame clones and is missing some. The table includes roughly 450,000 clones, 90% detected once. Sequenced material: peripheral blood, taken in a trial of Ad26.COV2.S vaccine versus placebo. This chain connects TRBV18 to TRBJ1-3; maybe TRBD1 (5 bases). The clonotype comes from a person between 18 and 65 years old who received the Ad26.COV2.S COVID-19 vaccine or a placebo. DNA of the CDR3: TGTGCCAGCTCCCGGGGCCCAAACTCTGGAAACACCATATATTTT. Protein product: CASSRGPNSGNTIYF. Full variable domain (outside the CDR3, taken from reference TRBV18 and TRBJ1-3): NAGVMQNPRHLVRRRGQEARLRCSPMKGHSHVYWYRQLPEEGLKFMVYLQKENIIDESGMPKERFSAEFPKEGPSILRIQQVVRGDSAAYFCASSRGPNSGNTIYFGEGSWLTVV.